The rows below give T cell receptor beta chains drawn from one sample of a study of T cells in Graves' hyperthyroidism and ophthalmopathy. A single record per CDR3 protein comes from TCRdb applying MiXCR to the multiplex PCR reads. The sample lists fewer than 450,000 distinct CDR3 sequences; approximately 17% were seen once. The sample was blood. The receptor source for this set is a man in his late teens or twenties with Graves' ophthalmopathy. The CDR3 runs from the conserved cysteine through the conserved F or W. The order of the fields is V gene, J gene, D gene, clone size, CDR3 length, CDR3 protein, CDR3 DNA. D genes are given only for firm matches. Rows may omit the clone size; those that give it use once, few, many or a size class.

TRBV9	TRBJ1-1	TRBD1	few	13	CASSATGYTEAFF	TGTGCCAGCAGCGCGACAGGGTACACTGAAGCTTTCTTT
TRBV5-5	TRBJ2-5	NA	many	16	CASSHVYGRSQETQYF	TGTGCCAGCAGCCACGTCTATGGGCGGTCCCAAGAGACCCAGTACTTC
TRBV20-1	TRBJ1-4	TRBD1	NA	13	CSAKGQGLEKLSF	TGCAGTGCTAAGGGACAGGGACTTGAAAAACTGTCTTTT
TRBV12-3/TRBV12-4	TRBJ1-2	TRBD1	many	15	CASSWGSGTGGGYTF	TGTGCCAGCAGTTGGGGATCCGGGACAGGTGGTGGCTACACCTTC
TRBV20-1	TRBJ1-1	NA	NA	13	CSVQPGLNTEAFF	TGCAGTGTCCAGCCGGGTCTAAACACTGAAGCTTTCTTT
TRBV29-1	TRBJ1-1	TRBD1	many	13	CSGEGQENTEAFF	TGCAGCGGCGAAGGACAGGAGAACACTGAAGCTTTCTTT
TRBV27	TRBJ1-5	TRBD1	many	15	CASREGAGGNQPQHF	TGTGCCAGCCGCGAGGGGGCTGGTGGCAATCAGCCCCAGCATTTT
TRBV4-1	TRBJ2-1	NA	few	16	CASSQDPQGSYNEQFF	TGCGCCAGCAGCCAAGATCCCCAGGGCTCCTACAATGAGCAGTTCTTC
TRBV29-1	TRBJ2-1	TRBD2	NA	13	CSVGREISNEQFF	TGCAGCGTTGGGCGGGAGATCAGTAATGAGCAGTTCTTC
TRBV3-1	TRBJ2-6	NA	few	16	CASSSGVLEGANVLTF	TGTGCCAGCAGCTCCGGGGTCCTGGAAGGGGCCAACGTCCTGACTTTC
TRBV20-1	TRBJ1-4	NA	many	13	CSAEGGAREKLFF	TGCAGTGCAGAGGGGGGGGCCCGTGAAAAACTGTTTTTT
TRBV12-3/TRBV12-4	TRBJ1-6	TRBD1	many	14	CASSSRDSYSPLHF	TGTGCCAGCAGTTCTCGGGACAGCTATTCACCCCTCCACTTT
TRBV7-2	TRBJ1-2	TRBD1	many	16	CASSSGAVGQVYGYTF	TGTGCCAGCAGCTCTGGCGCCGTAGGACAGGTCTATGGCTACACCTTC
TRBV9	TRBJ2-1	NA	NA	16	CASSVVASGGGNEQFF	TGTGCCAGCAGCGTAGTGGCCAGCGGAGGTGGCAATGAGCAGTTCTTC
TRBV2	TRBJ1-1	NA	many	12	CASSGPYTEAFF	TGTGCCAGCAGCGGCCCGTACACTGAAGCTTTCTTT
TRBV2	TRBJ1-2	NA	many	11	CASKPTQGYTF	TGTGCCAGCAAACCTACCCAGGGCTACACCTTC
TRBV24-1	TRBJ1-2	NA	many	11	CATSADYGYTF	TGTGCCACCAGTGCGGACTATGGCTACACCTTC
TRBV9	TRBJ2-1	TRBD1	NA	16	CASSGLTGQSYNEQFF	TGTGCCAGCAGCGGACTAACGGGACAGTCCTACAATGAGCAGTTCTTC
TRBV7-3	TRBJ2-1	TRBD2	many	17	CASSSQKGLAGMDEQFF	TGTGCCAGCAGCTCACAGAAGGGACTAGCGGGGATGGATGAGCAGTTCTTC
TRBV19	TRBJ2-7	TRBD1	NA	13	CASNNRGRNEQYF	TGTGCCAGTAACAACAGGGGGCGGAACGAGCAGTACTTC
TRBV12-3/TRBV12-4	TRBJ2-3	NA	many	14	CASSLTLSTDTQYF	TGTGCCAGCAGTTTGACCCTTAGCACAGATACGCAGTATTTT
TRBV5-1	TRBJ1-2	NA	few	16	CASSLVPQDRGYGYTF	TGCGCCAGCAGCTTGGTTCCCCAGGACCGGGGCTATGGCTACACCTTC
TRBV15	TRBJ1-2	NA	NA	18	CATSREFIKLTPMGGYTF	TGTGCCACCAGCAGAGAATTTATAAAACTCACCCCCATGGGTGGCTACACCTTC
TRBV5-1	TRBJ2-3	NA	few	14	CASSLGTQRDTQYF	TGCGCCAGCAGCTTGGGGACGCAGCGGGATACGCAGTATTTT
TRBV6-1	TRBJ1-3	TRBD1	many	18	CASSVDRASSASGNTIYF	TGTGCCAGCAGTGTGGACAGGGCCTCTTCGGCCTCTGGAAACACCATATATTTT
TRBV9	TRBJ2-2	TRBD1	NA	16	CASSVSPGGNTGELFF	TGTGCCAGCAGCGTATCTCCAGGGGGTAACACCGGGGAGCTGTTTTTT
TRBV7-9	TRBJ2-5	TRBD1	many	15	CASSIGQGWLETQYF	TGTGCCAGCAGCATAGGACAGGGGTGGTTGGAGACCCAGTACTTC
TRBV3-1	TRBJ2-1	TRBD2	NA	15	CASSYQVGGNNEQLF	TGTGCCAGCAGTTACCAAGTGGGGGGGAACAATGAGCAGCTCTTC
TRBV13	TRBJ2-7	NA	many	15	CASSLWAGRSYEQYF	TGTGCCAGCAGCCTATGGGCAGGGCGATCCTACGAGCAGTACTTC
TRBV6-2/TRBV6-3	TRBJ2-2	NA	few	16	CASSYGLNRDTGELFF	TGTGCCAGCAGTTACGGGCTAAACCGGGACACCGGGGAGCTGTTTTTT
TRBV12-3/TRBV12-4	TRBJ1-5	NA	few	12	CASTIGDQPQHF	TGTGCCAGCACCATCGGGGACCAGCCCCAGCATTTT
TRBV7-9	TRBJ2-5	NA	NA	17	CASSPSWGGLLQETQYF	TGTGCCAGCAGCCCCTCGTGGGGTGGACTCCTCCAAGAGACCCAGTACTTC
TRBV7-8	TRBJ2-5	TRBD2	many	14	CASIPRASGETQYF	TGTGCCAGCATCCCCCGGGCTAGCGGGGAGACCCAGTACTTC
TRBV9	TRBJ1-2	NA	many	16	CASSATVGVTNYGYTF	TGTGCCAGCAGCGCCACGGTCGGGGTTACGAACTATGGCTACACCTTC
TRBV30	TRBJ1-3	NA	NA	11	CACGYGNTIYF	TGTGCCTGCGGATATGGAAACACCATATATTTT